The present entry profiles one TCR beta chain with its context. An input of about 0.5 to 1 ug of RNA was subjected to reverse transcription using random hexamers. An immunoSEQ multiplex PCR generated amplified TCR beta CDR3 products spanning 54 Vbeta and 13 Jbeta. From the immunoSEQ multiplex PCR reads, TCRdb called clonotypes with MiXCR, one entry per CDR3 protein. The profile shows roughly 300,000 distinct CDR3 sequences, approximately 81% of them singletons. The sample originates from a study of CD8 T cells in Susac syndrome. CD8+ and CD4+ T cells circulating in blood were sequenced for TCR beta. Relapsing-remitting disease, either stable or active, was present in the multiple sclerosis controls, who were treatment-naive patients. The CDR3 extends over 14 amino acids. Germline loops: CDR1 MDHEN, CDR2 SYDVKM. V shed 6 bases and J 7 bases; nucleotides not matched to a gene: 5.

The sequence was obtained from a human donor with multiple sclerosis. The V call is TRBV28, the J call TRBJ1-4; 10 positions agree with TRBD1. The sample was CD8+ T cells from PBMCs. CDR3 sequence (DNA): TGTGCCAGCAGGAGACAGGGGGCTGGTGAAAAACTGTTTTTT. It codes for CASRRQGAGEKLFF.